The rows below give T cell receptor beta chains drawn from one sample of a study of blood T cell repertoires in COVID-19. The protocol was immunoSEQ multiplex PCR, while the TCRdb copy is restricted to in-frame clones and leaves out a portion. Of 250,000 to 350,000 clones listed, 84% are singletons. Material: peripheral blood. The receptors originated from a human donor with COVID-19, enrolled during active disease. The donor label of this sample is uncertain. Both conserved end residues are part of each CDR3. A D gene is named only where the DNA matches it firmly. Clone size is stated in some rows and not others, as once, few, many or a class when expanded.

j_call | clone_size | d_call | v_call | cdr3_nt | cdr3_aa
TRBJ1-1 | once | - | TRBV6-6 | TGTGCCAGTATACAGGTACCGAACACTGAAGCTTTCTTT | CASIQVPNTEAFF
TRBJ1-1 | few | TRBD1 | TRBV4-2 | TGTGCCAGCAGCCCAACAACGACAGGGCTGACTGAAGCTTTCTTT | CASSPTTTGLTEAFF
TRBJ1-2 | - | TRBD1 | TRBV7-3 | TGTGCCAGCAGCCCTACAGGGGGCGCAGGCTACACCTTC | CASSPTGGAGYTF
TRBJ1-1 | - | - | TRBV5-1 | TGCGCCAGCAGCCTTGGGACAAACACTGAAGCTTTCTTT | CASSLGTNTEAFF
TRBJ1-2 | - | - | TRBV7-9 | TGTGCCAGCAGCTGGACTGACTATGGCTACACCTTC | CASSWTDYGYTF
TRBJ2-6 | - | - | TRBV3-1/TRBV3-2 | TGTGCCAGCCTTCTCTCTGGGGCCAACGTCCTGACTTTC | CASLLSGANVLTF
TRBJ2-7 | - | - | TRBV15 | TGTGCCACCAGCCCGGGCGGGGCCGGGGGATACGAGCAGTACTTC | CATSPGGAGGYEQYF
TRBJ2-3 | few | TRBD2 | TRBV19 | TGTGCCAGTAGTAGGGGAGCGGGAGACGGCACAGATACGCAGTATTTT | CASSRGAGDGTDTQYF
TRBJ2-3 | few | - | TRBV7-9 | TGTGCCAGCAGCTTACACCGAGGGCAGACAGATACGCAGTATTTT | CASSLHRGQTDTQYF
TRBJ2-1 | - | TRBD2 | TRBV5-1 | TGCGCCAGCAGCCCTAGCCTCCGACTAGCGGGGTACAATGAGCAGTTCTTC | CASSPSLRLAGYNEQFF
TRBJ1-1 | - | - | TRBV6-1 | TGTGCCAGCAGTGAAGCGCTCCACGGGGTGAACACTGAAGCTTTCTTT | CASSEALHGVNTEAFF
TRBJ2-1 | - | - | TRBV7-2 | TGTGCCAGCAGCTTAGTCGGGACAAGCAATGAGCAGTTCTTC | CASSLVGTSNEQFF
TRBJ1-2 | - | - | TRBV7-2 | TGTGCCAGCAGCTTATCCCCCCAGGTTTCGGCATCCAATGGCTACACCTTC | CASSLSPQVSASNGYTF
TRBJ2-5 | - | TRBD2 | TRBV6-5 | TGTGCCAGCAGTCGGGAGGGCAGAGAGACCCAGTACTTC | CASSREGRETQYF
TRBJ1-6 | - | TRBD1 | TRBV9 | TGTGCCAGCAGCTCCCGGACAGGGGGAAATTCACCCCTCCACTTT | CASSSRTGGNSPLHF
TRBJ1-6 | few | - | TRBV5-1 | TGCGCCAGCAGCTTGGAGGGAGGGATTTACAATTCACCCCTCCACTTT | CASSLEGGIYNSPLHF
TRBJ2-3 | - | - | TRBV7-3 | TGTGCCAGCAGCTCTCCCTTGGGCAGCACAGATACGCAGTATTTT | CASSSPLGSTDTQYF
TRBJ1-6 | - | TRBD1 | TRBV6-5 | TGTGCCAGCAGTAACAGGGGAAATTCACCCCTCCACTTT | CASSNRGNSPLHF
TRBJ2-1 | - | - | TRBV30 | TGTGCCTGGAGGGACGGACCGGGACCGGGGGGCGCGCAGTTCTTC | CAWRDGPGPGGAQFF
TRBJ2-7 | - | TRBD2 | TRBV14 | TGTGCCAGCAGCCACCGCCCCACTAGCGGGAGGGGGCTCGGGGCTAGCGAGCAGTACTTC | CASSHRPTSGRGLGASEQYF
TRBJ2-7 | once | TRBD2 | TRBV6-5 | TGTGCCAGCAGTTATTCCGGGACTAGTCCATCCTACGAGCAGTACTTC | CASSYSGTSPSYEQYF
TRBJ1-6 | - | TRBD1 | TRBV19 | TGTGCCAGTAGGGACAGGGATTCACCCCTCCACTTT | CASRDRDSPLHF
TRBJ2-7 | - | TRBD1 | TRBV5-1 | TGCGCCAGCAGCTTGACCGACAGGGGGGACGAGCAGTACTTC | CASSLTDRGDEQYF
TRBJ2-1 | - | TRBD2 | TRBV9 | TGTGCCAGCAGCTCCCGACTAGCGGGAGGGGGTAGTGATGAGCAGTTCTTC | CASSSRLAGGGSDEQFF
TRBJ2-3 | - | TRBD2 | TRBV19 | TGTGCCAGTAGTATTGGGCTAGCGGGAGACCTCCGAAACACAGATACGCAGTATTTT | CASSIGLAGDLRNTDTQYF
TRBJ2-7 | - | TRBD2 | TRBV28 | TGTGCCAGCACCCTAGGCGGGAGTACTTACGAGCAGTACTTC | CASTLGGSTYEQYF
TRBJ2-3 | - | TRBD2 | TRBV18 | TGTGCCAGCTCACCGTTCCCTAGCGGGGGTTCCAGCACAGATACGCAGTATTTT | CASSPFPSGGSSTDTQYF
TRBJ1-5 | - | TRBD1 | TRBV24-1 | TGTGCCACCAGTGATTCGGGGACAGGGGTCCAGCCCCAGCATTTT | CATSDSGTGVQPQHF
TRBJ2-7 | once | - | TRBV5-8 | TGTGCCAGCAGCCCACAGGCGGACCCTACCTACGAGCAGTACTTC | CASSPQADPTYEQYF
TRBJ2-2 | - | - | TRBV20-1 | TGCAGTGCTAGTAAAAGCACGAACACCGGGGAGCTGTTTTTT | CSASKSTNTGELFF
TRBJ2-2 | - | TRBD1 | TRBV11-2 | TGTGCCAGCAGCTCCTGGGACAGCGGGGAGCTGTTTTTT | CASSSWDSGELFF
TRBJ1-5 | - | - | TRBV28 | TGTGCCAGCGGGAGGGACAACAATCAGCCCCAGCATTTT | CASGRDNNQPQHF
TRBJ1-2 | few | - | TRBV2 | TGTGCCAGCAGGGGGAGAAAAGAGGGCTACACCTTC | CASRGRKEGYTF
TRBJ2-1 | - | TRBD2 | TRBV10-1 | TGCGCCAGCAGTGAGGGGGGGGACTTCAGGATCTTC | CASSEGGDFRIF
TRBJ2-5 | - | TRBD2 | TRBV5-4 | TGTGCCAGCAGCAGAGGGCTAGCGGGAGCCCAAGAGACCCAGTACTTC | CASSRGLAGAQETQYF
TRBJ1-2 | few | - | TRBV29-1 | TGCAGCGTGGATCCCGGGATCGATTCCTATGGCTACACCTTC | CSVDPGIDSYGYTF
TRBJ1-1 | - | - | TRBV10-3 | TGTGCCATCAGTGTCGAGAGCAACACTGAAGCTTTCTTT | CAISVESNTEAFF
TRBJ1-2 | - | TRBD1 | TRBV29-1 | TGCAGCGCCTCGGGGGGGACTGACAGGGCGCGCGGCTACACCTTC | CSASGGTDRARGYTF
TRBJ2-1 | once | - | TRBV5-1 | TGCGCCAGCAGCTTGCAGGTCAACACTGAGCAGTTCTTC | CASSLQVNTEQFF
TRBJ2-1 | - | TRBD2 | TRBV13 | TGTGCCAGCCAATGGGCTACTAGCGGGACCTCCTACAATGAGCAGTTCTTC | CASQWATSGTSYNEQFF
TRBJ1-1 | few | - | TRBV10-3 | TGTGCCATCAGTGCCCTCGGAGTGAACACTGAAGCTTTCTTT | CAISALGVNTEAFF
TRBJ2-1 | - | - | TRBV30 | TGTGCCTGGACGGCGGGATTTTACAATGAGCAGTTCTTC | CAWTAGFYNEQFF
TRBJ1-2 | - | TRBD1 | TRBV28 | TGTGCCAGCAGTCGACGTGAGACAGGGGTCGAGGGCTACACCTTC | CASSRRETGVEGYTF
TRBJ2-2 | few | - | TRBV19 | TGTGCCAGTAGTATTTTTGGGGCCACCGGGGAGCTGTTTTTT | CASSIFGATGELFF
TRBJ2-7 | - | - | TRBV7-2 | TGTGCCAGCAGTTATGGGGCAGGCCCCTACGAGCAGTACTTC | CASSYGAGPYEQYF
TRBJ2-1 | - | - | TRBV2 | TGTGCCAGCATTGGGGAACTAGTCTACAATGAGCAGTTCTTC | CASIGELVYNEQFF
TRBJ1-1 | - | - | TRBV12-3/TRBV12-4 | TGTGCCAGCAGTTTTTTGGGCGCTGAAGCTTTCTTT | CASSFLGAEAFF
TRBJ1-5 | few | TRBD1 | TRBV28 | TGTGCCAGCAGGATGACAGGGGACAATCAGCCCCAGCATTTT | CASRMTGDNQPQHF